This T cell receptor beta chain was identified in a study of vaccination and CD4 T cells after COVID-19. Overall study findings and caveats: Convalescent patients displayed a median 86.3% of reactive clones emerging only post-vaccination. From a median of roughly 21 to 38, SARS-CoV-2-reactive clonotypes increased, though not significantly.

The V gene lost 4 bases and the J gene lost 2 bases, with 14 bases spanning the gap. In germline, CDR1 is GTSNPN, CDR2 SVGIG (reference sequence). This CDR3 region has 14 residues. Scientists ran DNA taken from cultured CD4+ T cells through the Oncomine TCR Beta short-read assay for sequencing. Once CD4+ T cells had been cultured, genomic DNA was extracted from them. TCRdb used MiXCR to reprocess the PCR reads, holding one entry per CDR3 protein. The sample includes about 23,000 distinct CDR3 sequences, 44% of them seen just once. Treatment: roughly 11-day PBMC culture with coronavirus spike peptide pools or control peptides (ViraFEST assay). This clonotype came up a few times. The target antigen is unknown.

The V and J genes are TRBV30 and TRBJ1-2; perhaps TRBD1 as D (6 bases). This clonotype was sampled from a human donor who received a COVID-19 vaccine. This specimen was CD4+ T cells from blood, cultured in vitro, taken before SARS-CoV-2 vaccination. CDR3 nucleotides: TGTGCCTGGACCGGGACACGGACGAACTATGGCTACACCTTC. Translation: CAWTGTRTNYGYTF.